This T cell receptor beta chain was identified in a study of blood T cell repertoires in COVID-19. This clone appeared a few times. In the source study's methods: Reference gene primer amplification in the assay estimated nucleated cell counts. Sequencing used immunoSEQ multiplex PCR; TCRdb keeps in-frame clones, though not all of them. That table gives V, J and clone size, and the DNA gave D and trimming. This sample has 130,000 or so clones, with roughly 69% found just once. The sample consisted of peripheral blood. This receptor was obtained from a woman aged 70-85 years with acute or convalescent COVID-19.

The CDR3 DNA follows: TGTGCCAGCAGCTTGGACAGGGCTGAGAATACGCAGTATTTT. The encoded protein is CASSLDRAENTQYF. This chain connects TRBV5-8 to TRBJ2-3; TRBD1 is a possible D gene (6 bases). Germline CDR1 reads SGHTS; CDR2 reads YDEGEE. CDR3 length equals 14 residues. V lost 0 bases and J lost 7, with 12 bases in between.